The source of this T cell receptor (beta chain) is a study of cytomegalovirus exposure and HLA in healthy donors. In the study overall: Tens of millions of unique TCRs from HLA-typed donors were held in an early release of data.

The V gene's germline CDR1 is MNHEY and CDR2 SVGAGI. Trimming took 5 bases from V and 5 from J, leaving 14 bases between them. The CDR3 consists of 14 residues. As concerns this clone: Its target is not known.

PCR amplification relied on 60 Vbeta primers (plus 13 Jbeta primers). Here immunoSEQ multiplex PCR was the method, and the copy in TCRdb shows in-frame clones only, minus some. The repertoire holds around 63,000 clones, with around 78% as singletons. Study conclusions and caveats: A prior analysis recorded that most TCR beta V segments were productive about 87% or about 30% of the time. Sequencing probably produced one cluster of sequence variants that were highly shared. An analysis that came later showed most CMV-associated TCR beta chains appearing HLA-restricted.

What was sequenced was PBMCs. The TCR comes from a man in his forties in good health and CMV-seronegative. J is TRBJ2-3 and V is TRBV6-5, with D perhaps TRBD1 (5 bases). The CDR3: CASSAPGMKDTQYF. The CDR3 nucleotides are TGTGCCAGCAGTGCCCCAGGGATGAAAGATACGCAGTATTTT.